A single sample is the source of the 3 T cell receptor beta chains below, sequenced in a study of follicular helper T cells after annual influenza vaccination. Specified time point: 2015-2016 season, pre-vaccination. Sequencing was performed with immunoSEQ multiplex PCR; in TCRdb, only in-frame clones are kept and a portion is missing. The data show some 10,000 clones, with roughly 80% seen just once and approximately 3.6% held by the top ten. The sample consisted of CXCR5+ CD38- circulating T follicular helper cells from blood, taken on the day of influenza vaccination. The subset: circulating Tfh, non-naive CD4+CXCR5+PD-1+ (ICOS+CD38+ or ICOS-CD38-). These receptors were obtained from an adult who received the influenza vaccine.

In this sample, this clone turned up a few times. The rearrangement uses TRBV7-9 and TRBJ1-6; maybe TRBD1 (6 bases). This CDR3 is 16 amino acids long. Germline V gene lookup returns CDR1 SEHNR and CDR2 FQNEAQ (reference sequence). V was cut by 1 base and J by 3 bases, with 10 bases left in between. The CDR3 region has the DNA TGTGCCAGCAGCTTAGTTAGAGGGGGCTATAATTCACCCCTCCACTTT. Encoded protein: CASSLVRGGYNSPLHF.

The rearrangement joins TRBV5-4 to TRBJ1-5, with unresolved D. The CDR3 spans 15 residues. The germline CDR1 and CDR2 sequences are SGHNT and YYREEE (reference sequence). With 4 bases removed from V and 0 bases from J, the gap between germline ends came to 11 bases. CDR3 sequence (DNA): TGTGCCAGCAGCCCCGACCCGAATAGCAATCAGCCCCAGCATTTT. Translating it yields CASSPDPNSNQPQHF.

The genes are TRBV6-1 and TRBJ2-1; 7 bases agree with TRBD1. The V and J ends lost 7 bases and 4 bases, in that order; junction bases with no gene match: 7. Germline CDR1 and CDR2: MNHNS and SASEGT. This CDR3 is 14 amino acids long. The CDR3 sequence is CASIQTGLYNEQFF. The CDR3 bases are TGTGCCAGCATTCAGACAGGGTTGTACAATGAGCAGTTCTTC.